This T cell receptor beta chain is drawn from a study of CD8 T cells in Susac syndrome. The authors reverse transcribed roughly 0.5 to 1 ug RNA with random hexamers. Across 54 Vbeta and 13 Jbeta, immunoSEQ multiplex PCR amplified TCR beta CDR3. TCRdb passed the immunoSEQ multiplex PCR reads through MiXCR, listing each CDR3 protein once. Here the sample spans about 120,000 distinct CDR3 sequences, roughly 92% being singletons. With 5 bases removed from V and 7 bases from J, the gap between germline ends came to 11 bases. In germline, CDR1 is DFQATT, CDR2 SNEGSKA (reference sequence). The CDR3 covers 12 residues.

The chain combines TRBV20-1 with TRBJ1-4; the D gene is possibly TRBD1 (6 bases). The receptor was isolated from a human donor in good health. The sequencing input was CD4+ T cells from PBMCs. The CDR3 region has the DNA TGCAGTGCTTACAGGGAGGGTGAAAAACTGTTTTTT. It encodes CSAYREGEKLFF.